This TCR beta chain was recorded in a study of liver allograft versus peripheral blood T cells. At the level of the study: The authors compared T cell receptor repertoires in transplanted livers with recipients' peripheral blood repertoires. Findings and caveats of the study: T cell receptor repertoires inside liver allografts reportedly differed from those in peripheral blood.

On this clonotype: Its specificity is not known.

One entry per CDR3 protein, called by TCRdb with MiXCR from the reads. The profile shows 8,500 to 14,000 distinct CDR3 sequences, 23% of them singletons. The ends lost 3 bases at V and 5 bases at J; junction bases unmatched: 7. The CDR3 length is 15 residues. Germline CDR1 KGHSH, CDR2 LQKENI. This chain links TRBV18 with TRBJ2-5, with TRBD2 matching 9 bases. The sequence came from a human patient who had a liver transplant. Some T cells may have originated in the graft donor. CDR3: CASSPRNAGGETQYF. Here the CDR3 DNA reads TGTGCCAGCTCACCCCGGAATGCGGGGGGGGAGACCCAGTACTTC.